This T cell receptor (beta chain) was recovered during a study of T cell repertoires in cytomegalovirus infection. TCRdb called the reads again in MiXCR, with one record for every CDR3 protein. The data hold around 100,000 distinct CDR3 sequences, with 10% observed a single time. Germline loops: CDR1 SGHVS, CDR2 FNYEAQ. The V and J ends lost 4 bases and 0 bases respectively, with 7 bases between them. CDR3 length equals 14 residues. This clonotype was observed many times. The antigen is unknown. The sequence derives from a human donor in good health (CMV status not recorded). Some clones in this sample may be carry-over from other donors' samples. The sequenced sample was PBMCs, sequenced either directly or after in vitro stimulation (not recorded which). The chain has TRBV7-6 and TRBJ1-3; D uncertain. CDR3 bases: TGTGCCAGCAGCTACCGGGACTCTGGAAACACCATATATTTT. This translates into CASSYRDSGNTIYF. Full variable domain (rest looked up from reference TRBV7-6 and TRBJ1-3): GAGVSQSPRYKVTKRGQDVALRCDPISGHVSLYWYRQALGQGPEFLTYFNYEAQQDKSGLPNDRFSAERPEGSISTLTIQRTEQRDSAMYRCASSYRDSGNTIYFGEGSWLTVV.